Below are 24 T cell receptor beta chains sequenced from a single sample in a study of CD8 T cells in Susac syndrome. It was with random hexamers that 0.5 to 1 ug RNA was reverse transcribed. TCRdb analysed the immunoSEQ multiplex PCR reads with MiXCR anew, one entry per CDR3 protein. Seen here are more than 120,000 distinct CDR3 sequences, approximately 93% observed once, and the top ten hold 0.084%. The sample taken for sequencing was CD4+ T cells from PBMCs. Source of these receptors: a human donor in good health.

This chain uses TRBV20-1 with TRBJ2-1; 15 nucleotides agree with TRBD2. Germline values: CDR1 DFQATT, CDR2 SNEGSKA (reference sequence). The V and J ends lost 7 bases and 7 bases, in that order; junction bases with no gene match: 5. This CDR3 spans 14 amino acids. CDR3 DNA: TGCAGTGGGGGACTAGCGGGAGGTGTTAATGAGCAGTTCTTC. Translating it yields CSGGLAGGVNEQFF.

This rearrangement joins TRBV19 to TRBJ1-2; perhaps TRBD1 as D (6 bases). V was cut by 3 bases and J by 8 bases, with 13 bases left in between. The length of the CDR3 is 13 residues. Germline V lookup: CDR1 LNHDA, CDR2 SQIVND (reference sequence). CDR3 loop: CASSIQTGWGYTF. In DNA, the CDR3 is TGTGCCAGTAGTATCCAAACAGGGTGGGGCTACACCTTC.

The chain combines TRBV7-8 with TRBJ2-7; D is perhaps TRBD2 (6 bases). Trimming removed 4 bases at V and 3 bases at J, with 10 bases between. CDR3 length: 13 amino acids. Germline CDR1 and CDR2: SGHVS and FQNEAQ. In DNA, the CDR3 is TGTGCCAGCAGCTCCCATAGCGGCTACGAGCAGTACTTC. This encodes CASSSHSGYEQYF. The variable domain in full, completed from reference TRBV7-8 and TRBJ2-7, reads GAGVSQSPRYKVAKRGQDVALRCDPISGHVSLFWYQQALGQGPEFLTYFQNEAQLDKSGLPSDRFFAERPEGSVSTLKIQRTQQEDSAVYLCASSSHSGYEQYFGPGTRLTVT.

This chain connects TRBV6-1 to TRBJ2-7; possible D gene TRBD1, 5 bases. Germline V gene sequence: CDR1 MNHNS, CDR2 SASEGT. This CDR3 has 12 amino acids. Trimming stripped 6 bases from V and 1 base from J, with 7 bases between. CDR3 in amino acids: CASRTGSYEQYF. The CDR3 DNA follows: TGTGCCAGCAGAACAGGATCCTACGAGCAGTACTTC.

The chain carries TRBV14 and TRBJ1-1; possibly TRBD1 for D (5 bases). Germline V gene data show CDR1 as SGHDN and CDR2 as FVKESK. The V end was cut by 4 bases, the J end by 2 bases, with 17 bases between. This CDR3 region has 16 residues. The CDR3 sequence: CASSRGSAGKNTEAFF. CDR3 sequence (DNA): TGTGCCAGCAGCCGGGGGTCAGCGGGGAAAAACACTGAAGCTTTCTTT.

The rearrangement joins TRBV9 to TRBJ2-7, with D maybe TRBD2 (6 bases). Germline CDR1 reads SGDLS; CDR2 reads YYNGEE. This CDR3 region has 15 residues. Trimming stripped 4 bases from V and 7 bases from J, with 21 bases between. CDR3 region: CASSSRSGLAGEQYF. The CDR3 DNA reads as TGTGCCAGCAGCTCCCGTTCCGGGCTGGCGGGGGAGCAGTACTTC.

This chain links TRBV19 with TRBJ2-1, with TRBD2 as a possible D gene (6 bases). Trimming pared 5 bases from V and 8 bases from J, leaving 13 bases between. This CDR3 comprises 13 residues. Germline V CDR1 and CDR2: LNHDA, SQIVND (reference sequence). The CDR3 DNA reads as TGTGCCAGTAGTGTCGGGACTCGGGATGAGCAGTTCTTC. Translation gives CASSVGTRDEQFF. The whole variable domain, remainder taken from reference TRBV19 and TRBJ2-1, is DGGITQSPKYLFRKEGQNVTLSCEQNLNHDAMYWYRQDPGQGLRLIYYSQIVNDFQKGDIAEGYSVSREKKESFPLTVTSAQKNPTAFYLCASSVGTRDEQFFGPGTRLTVL.

The rearrangement joins TRBV4-1 to TRBJ1-1; the D gene is possibly TRBD1 (5 bases). Trimming pared 0 bases from V and 5 bases from J, leaving 16 bases between. CDR1 MGHRA and CDR2 YSYEKL come from the germline V gene. This CDR3 contains 16 residues. For the CDR3, the DNA is TGCGCCAGCAGCCAAGATAGACGTCAGGGTCGGACTGAAGCTTTCTTT. Amino acids: CASSQDRRQGRTEAFF.

The chain uses TRBV20-1 and TRBJ1-3; D gene uncertain. Trimming removed 6 bases at V and 7 bases at J, with 25 bases between. The CDR3 contains 16 residues. Looked up from germline, CDR1 is DFQATT and CDR2 is SNEGSKA (reference sequence). The CDR3 coding sequence is TGCAGTGCCCCCACAACCGGGCCCCAAAGGCGGAACACCATATATTTT. It encodes CSAPTTGPQRRNTIYF.

The genes are TRBV30 and TRBJ1-4; D may be TRBD1 (6 bases). The CDR3 length is 15 residues. Germline lookup yields CDR1 GTSNPN and CDR2 SVGIG (reference sequence). V lost 1 base and J lost 6, with 15 bases in between. The CDR3 sequence: CAWSALGGADEKLFF. Here the CDR3 DNA reads TGTGCCTGGAGTGCTCTGGGGGGCGCGGATGAAAAACTGTTTTTT.

V is TRBV27 and J is TRBJ2-2; D is possibly TRBD2 (6 bases). From germline, CDR1 is MNHEY and CDR2 SMNVEV (reference sequence). Trimming removed 6 bases from V and 3 bases from J, with 14 bases in between. The length of the CDR3 is 15 residues. In DNA, the CDR3 is TGTGCCAGCAGCCGTCGGGACTCCTACACCGGGGAGCTGTTTTTT. It encodes CASSRRDSYTGELFF.

In this sample, this clonotype turned up once. The V and J genes are TRBV24-1 and TRBJ2-5; 8 positions match TRBD1. Germline lookup yields CDR1 KGHDR and CDR2 SFDVKD. The CDR3 has 16 residues. Losses at the gene ends were 3 bases for V and 7 bases for J; bases not matched to a gene: 12. CDR3 in DNA: TGTGCCACCAGTGATAGCGCGCAGACAGGGGTAGGGACCCAGTACTTC. Its protein product is CATSDSAQTGVGTQYF.

The rearrangement links TRBV14 to TRBJ2-7; D call uncertain. The germline V and J ends were trimmed by 1 base and 3 bases, with 10 bases remaining between them. The CDR3 totals 14 residues. CDR1 and CDR2 (germline): SGHDN, FVKESK. CDR3 DNA: TGTGCCAGCAGCCAAGTAGGGTCATACTACGAGCAGTACTTC. Amino acid sequence: CASSQVGSYYEQYF.

The chain couples TRBV29-1 to TRBJ2-7, with 8 bases that match TRBD2. Looked up from germline, CDR1 is SQVTM and CDR2 is ANQGSEA. V lost 7 bases, J lost 0 bases, and 11 bases stayed unmatched. CDR3 length: 15 amino acids. The CDR3 bases are TGCAGCGGACGGGGCACTAGCGGAGGCTCCTACGAGCAGTACTTC. It specifies CSGRGTSGGSYEQYF.

The V call is TRBV6-1, the J call TRBJ2-4; D gene unclear. The CDR3 contains 13 residues. The V gene's germline CDR1 is MNHNS and CDR2 SASEGT. V lost 4 bases, J lost 8 bases, and 12 bases lay in between. CDR3 DNA sequence: TGTGCCAGCAGTGTTGGGATTTCGGACATTCAGTACTTC. It specifies CASSVGISDIQYF.

This chain links TRBV4-1 with TRBJ2-5, with 12 bases that match TRBD2. V lost 0 bases and J lost 2; bases outside the gene matches: 10. The CDR3 contains 19 residues. Germline lookup yields CDR1 MGHRA and CDR2 YSYEKL. The CDR3 bases are TGCGCCAGCAGCCAAGATGGCCGAACTAGCGGGAGGCCTCAAGAGACCCAGTACTTC. Translation: CASSQDGRTSGRPQETQYF.

This clonotype has only a few counts. The J gene is TRBJ1-5, the V gene TRBV11-2; D is undetermined. Trimming shortened V by 0 bases and J by 4 bases, and 4 bases separated the two germline ends. CDR3 length: 13 residues. Per germline, CDR1 SGHAT and CDR2 FQNNGV. Here the CDR3 reads CASSLDRNQPQHF. The CDR3 nucleotides are TGTGCCAGCAGCTTAGATCGGAATCAGCCCCAGCATTTT.

This sequence joins TRBV12-3 or TRBV12-4 and TRBJ1-2; D gene ambiguous. The V end lost 6 bases, the J end lost 3 bases, and 11 bases lay between the germline ends. CDR3 length: 13 residues. The CDR3 loop is CASSRLSYYGYTF. The CDR3 nucleotides are TGTGCCAGCAGCCGCTTATCATACTATGGCTACACCTTC.

The V and J genes are TRBV9 and TRBJ2-7; D unresolved. Trimming cost V 0 bases and J 4 bases, with 14 bases left between them. Germline V gives CDR1 SGDLS, CDR2 YYNGEE. The CDR3 covers 15 residues. The CDR3 bases are TGTGCCAGCAGCGTAGCGGGCACCATAGAATACGAGCAGTACTTC. Amino acids: CASSVAGTIEYEQYF.

This sequence joins TRBV27 and TRBJ1-2, with 8 nucleotides matching TRBD1. The germline V gene has CDR1 MNHEY and CDR2 SMNVEV (reference sequence). Trimming removed 3 bases from V and 8 bases from J; junction bases left unmatched: 8. The CDR3 extends over 14 amino acids. DNA for the CDR3: TGTGCCAGCAGTTTGAGACAGGGGTCATTAGGCTACACCTTC. Protein: CASSLRQGSLGYTF.

The chain recombines TRBV2 with TRBJ2-7, with D uncertain. Germline-derived CDR1 and CDR2 are SNHLY and FYNNEI. The ends were cut back, 7 bases at V and 5 bases at J, with 9 bases in the middle. This CDR3 contains 11 residues. The CDR3 is CASTRIHEQYF. The CDR3 DNA reads as TGTGCCAGCACCCGTATTCACGAGCAGTACTTC.

This sequence joins TRBV14 and TRBJ2-5; unclear D gene. The ends were cut back, 0 bases at V and 5 bases at J, with 10 bases in the middle. CDR3 size: 14 residues. Germline values: CDR1 SGHDN, CDR2 FVKESK. CDR3 in amino acids: CASSQEISHETQYF. In DNA, the CDR3 is TGTGCCAGCAGCCAAGAAATATCGCACGAGACCCAGTACTTC.

J is TRBJ1-2 and V is TRBV9; TRBD1 is a possible D gene (5 bases). Germline values: CDR1 SGDLS, CDR2 YYNGEE. The CDR3 loop spans 14 amino acids. Trimming shortened V by 2 bases and J by 3 bases, and 11 bases separated the two germline ends. CDR3 protein: CASSVQGLDYGYTF. As DNA, the CDR3 is TGTGCCAGCAGCGTGCAGGGTCTGGACTATGGCTACACCTTC.

The chain joins TRBV6-2 or TRBV6-3 to TRBJ1-5; D ambiguous. The length of the CDR3 is 14 residues. Trimming pared 7 bases from V and 4 bases from J, leaving 14 bases between. Germline-derived CDR1 and CDR2 are MNHEY and SVGEGT. In DNA form, the CDR3 reads TGTGCCAGCAACAAAGCTAGCCGTAATCAGCCCCAGCATTTT. It is translated as CASNKASRNQPQHF.